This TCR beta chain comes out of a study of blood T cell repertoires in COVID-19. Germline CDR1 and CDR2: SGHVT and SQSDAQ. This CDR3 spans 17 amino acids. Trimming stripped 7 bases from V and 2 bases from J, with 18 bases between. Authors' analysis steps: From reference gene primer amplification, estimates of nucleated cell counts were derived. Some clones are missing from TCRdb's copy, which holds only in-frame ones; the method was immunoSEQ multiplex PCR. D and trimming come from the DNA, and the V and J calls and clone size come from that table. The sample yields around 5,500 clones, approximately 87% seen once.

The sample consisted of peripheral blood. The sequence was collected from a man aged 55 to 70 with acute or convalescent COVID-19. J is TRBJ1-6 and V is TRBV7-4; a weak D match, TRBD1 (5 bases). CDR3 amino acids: CASTRTKVGPYNSPLHF. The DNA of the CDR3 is TGTGCCAGCACCCGGACCAAAGTGGGGCCCTATAATTCACCCCTCCACTTT.